This TCR beta chain originates from a study of blood T cell repertoires in COVID-19 (TCRdb year 2020). About the full investigation: Samples from collaborators originated in the United States, Italy and Spain and spanned both the acute and convalescent phases of COVID-19. Where HLA class I and class II types were available, the types were taken from metadata supplied by the sample provider, not from assay-based typing. The material from the prospective study consisted of cDNA or gDNA derived from T cells, B-cell-depleted T cells, or PBMCs. The repertoires were released in a freely available public database intended as a resource for research on the immune response to SARS-CoV-2. Deeply sampled blood TCRbeta repertoires from subjects exposed to, actively infected with, or recovered from COVID-19 were included in the dataset. The sample metadata nearly always contained a de-identified subject ID, COVID-19 status, age in years and sex. The samples were drawn from two sources: the first 160 participants of the ongoing ImmuneRACE study, and 1,000 to 1,500 subjects contributed by 6 global collaborators.

Each collaborating institution followed its own protocols to collect whole blood in K2EDTA tubes. For TCRbeta analysis, collaborator samples were shipped as frozen whole blood, as isolated PBMCs, or as DNA extracted from either sample type. General findings and caveats noted by the study authors: The quantity of clinical and demographic metadata differed by source and by participant and was supplied without curation.

TCRbeta CDR3 regions were amplified from genomic DNA using the immunoSEQ Assay, a bias-controlled multiplex PCR. The study's processing was this. The number of nucleated cells in each sample was estimated by amplification of reference gene primers within the assay. Sequence reads were collapsed and filtered to measure the absolute abundance of every unique TCRbeta CDR3 rearrangement. For each sample, productive Simpson clonality was calculated by taking the square root of Simpson's diversity index across productive rearrangements. Drawn from immuneACCESS, this table holds only the in-frame rearrangements with V and J called that TCRdb kept. Clones are partly lost; checked studies trace under half to an unresolved V gene and leave the rest unexplained. D and trimming come from the DNA, and the V and J calls and clone size come from that table. The sample contains tens of thousands of clones, 88% of them found a single time. Around 2.7% of the sample is in the top ten clones.

Remarks on this clone: Its antigen is unknown. Within one base of it there is no much larger clone, and no base qualities were kept.

The CDR1 and CDR2 encoded by the germline V gene are SGHAT and FQNNGV. V is clipped by 5 bases and J by 1 base, and the sequence between their germline boundaries is 11 bases long. Spanning cysteine to phenylalanine, the CDR3 consists of 14 amino acids. The sequence is cut down to CDR3 DNA, 42 bases in frame from base 1. The TCR sequence derives from a man over 45 with active COVID-19. The sequencing sample was made of peripheral blood. The rearrangement combines TRBV11-2 with TRBJ2-5; TRBD1 is possibly the D segment (6 matching bases). The DNA is as follows: TGTGCCAGCAGCACTGGGACATTCCAAGAGACCCAGTACTTC. Its amino acids are CASSTGTFQETQYF.